This T cell receptor (beta chain) was observed in a study of human T cells and chemical hapten exposure. Germline V gene sequence: CDR1 LGHDT, CDR2 YNNKEL (reference sequence). The CDR3 totals 16 residues. The V gene lost 4 bases and the J gene lost 1 base, with 16 bases spanning the gap. TCRdb re-derived calls from the RACE reads in MiXCR, one entry per CDR3 protein. In the table there are around 160,000 distinct CDR3 sequences, around 13% of which are singletons. Specified time point: patch test 1, 2 weeks after DPC sensitization. The treatment was: therapeutic diphenylcyclopropenone sensitization with weekly scalp DPC. At least ten counts were recorded for this clonotype.

The chain links TRBV3-1 to TRBJ1-1; D unclear. The receptor was isolated from a young woman with alopecia areata. Some clones in this sample may be carry-over from other donors' samples. This specimen was whole blood, taken in connection with sensitization to the hapten diphenylcyclopropenone (DPC). CDR3 sequence (DNA): TGTGCCAGCAGCCGGACGCTCTCTACAGCGAACACTGAAGCTTTCTTT. This sequence encodes CASSRTLSTANTEAFF.